The clone carrying this T cell receptor (beta chain) has only a few counts. Antigen: not known. Isolation of PBMCs gave at least 6 million cells per sample. The germline V and J ends were trimmed by 5 bases and 0 bases, with 11 bases remaining between them. From germline, CDR1 is LGHDT and CDR2 YNNKEL (reference sequence). This CDR3 has 15 residues. This record belongs to a study of blood T cells in healthy people across ages. Study outcomes and limitations: No conclusive comparison of naive versus antigen-experienced cells was possible with unsorted PBMCs.

A sample-barcoded 5' primer and a J-beta primer mix were used in a second PCR of roughly 6 to 11 cycles. Every molecule of cDNA carried a tag from a template-switch adaptor with 12 random nucleotides. TCRdb reanalysed the 5' RACE reads using MiXCR and keeps one entry per CDR3 protein. The table shows 540,000 or so distinct CDR3 sequences, with about 26% occurring only once. The chain joins TRBV3-1 to TRBJ2-1; D uncertain. The sequencing input was blood. This clonotype was sampled from a woman between 65 and 79 years old in good health. CDR3 nucleotides: TGTGCCAGCAGCTACACGGGTACCTCCTACAATGAGCAGTTCTTC. Residues: CASSYTGTSYNEQFF.